This TCR beta chain emerged from a study of T-cell reconstitution after alpha-beta-depleted transplantation in children. Between the trimmed V and J ends, which lost 3 bases and 2 bases, there was a span of 14 bases. The CDR3 extends over 16 amino acids. CDR1 is MDHEN, CDR2 SYDVKM, per germline. Construction of the TCRbeta library involved unique molecular identifiers. MiXCR, run by TCRdb on the PCR reads, gives a single entry per CDR3 protein. The sample lists 500,000 to 750,000 distinct CDR3 sequences; approximately 13% were seen once. With respect to this clonotype: Its antigen remains unknown.

Study-wide points: The authors attributed T-cell counts and diversity one year after transplant mostly to newly produced T cells. Some patients showed high day-60 TCRbeta diversity, which derived from surviving recipient T cells and thymic progenitors. There were reportedly several hundred expanded graft clones from which alpha-beta T cells came about two months after transplant.

The sequences come from PBMCs, mostly from graft donor cells, collected 360 days after TCRalphabeta/CD19-depleted stem cell transplant. The TCR comes from a male patient younger than 18 who had a stem cell transplant for acute myeloid leukemia, so the T cells may come from the graft donor. The chain couples TRBV28 to TRBJ2-1; D is possibly TRBD2 (5 bases). The CDR3 DNA reads TGTGCCAGCAGTTTCCCTCAGCGGATAACCTACAATGAGCAGTTCTTC. It is translated as CASSFPQRITYNEQFF.